The 30 T cell receptor beta chains below come from one sample, sequenced in a study of identical twins. Using its own MiXCR run on the 5' RACE reads, TCRdb lists one record per CDR3 protein. The sample yields approximately 630,000 distinct CDR3 sequences, under 8.5% seen once. The sample also formed part of further work on yellow fever vaccine responses in identical twins.

Sequencing input: PBMCs. The receptor source for this set is a woman aged 18 to 35 in good health.

This clonotype appeared a few times. The rearrangement links TRBV12-3 or TRBV12-4 to TRBJ2-5; TRBD2 might be the D (6 bases). Trimming pared 4 bases from V and 2 bases from J, leaving 11 bases between. This CDR3 comprises 14 residues. The CDR3 DNA follows: TGTGCCAGCAGTTCGACTAGAATACAAGAGACCCAGTACTTC. Residues: CASSSTRIQETQYF.

A few counts support this clonotype. The chain joins TRBV7-9 to TRBJ2-3, with a weak D call TRBD2 (6 bases). Germline CDR1 and CDR2: SEHNR and FQNEAQ (reference sequence). The CDR3 length is 16 residues. The ends were cut back, 5 bases at V and 4 bases at J, with 19 bases in the middle. The CDR3 loop is CASSPTQGREADTQYF. The CDR3 bases are TGTGCCAGCAGCCCCACCCAGGGCAGGGAGGCAGATACGCAGTATTTT.

J is TRBJ2-1 and V is TRBV6-1, with 10 bases fitting TRBD2. The CDR3 covers 15 residues. J lost 7 bases, V lost 6 bases, and 9 bases had no gene match. In germline, CDR1 is MNHNS, CDR2 SASEGT. CDR3 protein: CASRRGLAGDNEQFF. DNA for the CDR3: TGTGCCAGCAGGAGGGGGCTAGCGGGAGATAATGAGCAGTTCTTC.

The chain joins TRBV7-8 to TRBJ1-4, with D hard to call. V lost 5 bases and J lost 3, with 10 bases in between. There are 14 residues in the CDR3. CDR1 and CDR2 (germline): SGHVS, FQNEAQ. CDR3 loop: CASSHWESNEKLFF. In DNA form, the CDR3 reads TGTGCCAGCAGCCACTGGGAATCTAATGAAAAACTGTTTTTT.

This clonotype was seen at least ten times. This CDR3 is CASSSNWEQYF. The CDR3 bases are TGCGCCAGCAGCTCCAATTGGGAGCAGTACTTC. V gene TRBV5-1 combines with J gene TRBJ2-7; D not certain. Germline CDR1 is SGHRS and CDR2 is YFSETQ. The CDR3 totals 11 residues. V lost 3 bases to trimming and J lost 7 bases, with 8 bases between them.

The chain combines TRBV2 with TRBJ1-1; 12 bases are shared with TRBD1. CDR1 SNHLY and CDR2 FYNNEI come from the germline V gene. The CDR3 spans 13 residues. With 10 bases clipped from V and 4 bases from J, the junction kept 4 bases outside the gene matches. The CDR3 nucleotides read TGTGCCAATAGGGACAGGGGGCCCACTGAAGCTTTCTTT. Protein product: CANRDRGPTEAFF.

This clonotype was counted many times. The chain carries TRBV12-3 or TRBV12-4 and TRBJ1-3; 7 bases fit TRBD1. The CDR3 totals 17 residues. The J segment lost 0 bases and the V segment lost 6 bases, leaving 11 bases of the junction unmatched. The CDR3 is CASSTGQRLSSGNTIYF. DNA of the CDR3: TGTGCCAGCAGCACGGGACAGCGCCTAAGCTCTGGAAACACCATATATTTT.

This clonotype was observed a handful of times. The chain employs TRBV15 and TRBJ1-3; weak D call: TRBD1 (5 bases). The germline V and J ends were trimmed by 0 bases and 0 bases, with 9 bases remaining between them. CDR3 length: 16 residues. Germline CDR1 LNHNV, CDR2 YYDKDF (reference sequence). The CDR3 protein is CATSREQASSGNTIYF. CDR3 in DNA: TGTGCCACCAGCAGAGAACAGGCAAGCTCTGGAAACACCATATATTTT. The full variable domain, in which reference TRBV15 and TRBJ1-3 provide the parts outside the CDR3, is DAMVIQNPRYQVTQFGKPVTLSCSQTLNHNVMYWYQQKSSQAPKLLFHYYDKDFNNEADTPDNFQSRRPNTSFCFLDIRSPGLGDTAMYLCATSREQASSGNTIYFGEGSWLTVV.

The table lists this clonotype with a few counts. The rearrangement joins TRBV4-2 to TRBJ2-7; TRBD2 might be the D (6 bases). Germline lookup yields CDR1 LGHNA and CDR2 YNFKEQ. The CDR3 has 13 amino acids. V lost 3 bases and J 6 bases, leaving 12 bases between the germline ends. CDR3 in amino acids: CASSHPGTREQYF. The CDR3 DNA reads TGTGCCAGCAGCCACCCCGGGACTCGCGAGCAGTACTTC.

This clonotype was recorded many times. This sequence joins TRBV7-9 and TRBJ2-3, with TRBD2 identical over 9 bases. V dropped 5 bases and J dropped 1; count of bases not matched to a gene: 1. The CDR3 totals 14 residues. Germline CDR1 SEHNR, CDR2 FQNEAQ (reference sequence). Here the CDR3 DNA reads TGTGCCAGCAGCGCTAGCGGGGGCACAGATACGCAGTATTTT. This gives the protein CASSASGGTDTQYF.

This clonotype was observed many times. This chain links TRBV7-9 with TRBJ2-7; 7 nucleotides line up with TRBD2. There are 14 residues in the CDR3. Germline values: CDR1 SEHNR, CDR2 FQNEAQ (reference sequence). Trimming at V came to 3 bases and at J to 4 bases, leaving 6 bases not matched to a gene. CDR3 loop: CASSFAGGSYEQYF. For the CDR3, the DNA is TGTGCCAGCAGCTTTGCTGGCGGGAGTTACGAGCAGTACTTC. The variable domain in full, completed from reference TRBV7-9 and TRBJ2-7, reads DTGVSQNPRHKITKRGQNVTFRCDPISEHNRLYWYRQTLGQGPEFLTYFQNEAQLEKSRLLSDRFSAERPKGSFSTLEIQRTEQGDSAMYLCASSFAGGSYEQYFGPGTRLTVT.

The sample holds a few counts of this clonotype. This chain connects TRBV19 to TRBJ2-1, with D unclear. CDR3 size: 15 residues. CDR1 LNHDA and CDR2 SQIVND come from the germline V gene (reference sequence). The V gene lost 5 bases and the J gene lost 3 bases, with 14 bases spanning the gap. CDR3 residues: CASSPAPAGYNEQFF. CDR3 DNA sequence: TGTGCCAGTAGTCCCGCCCCGGCCGGCTACAATGAGCAGTTCTTC.

This clonotype has only a few counts. The chain has TRBV20-1 and TRBJ2-1; D perhaps matches TRBD2 (5 bases). The germline V and J ends were trimmed by 0 bases and 0 bases, with 24 bases remaining between them. The germline V gene has CDR1 DFQATT and CDR2 SNEGSKA (reference sequence). The CDR3 runs to 20 residues. This CDR3 is CSARDLPPGIVTSSYNEQFF. CDR3 coding DNA: TGCAGTGCTAGAGATCTCCCGCCCGGGATCGTCACGAGCTCCTACAATGAGCAGTTCTTC.

This clonotype was found a few times. J is TRBJ2-7 and V is TRBV19; 7 bases are a match to TRBD1. Germline V CDR1 and CDR2: LNHDA, SQIVND (reference sequence). The CDR3 is 13 amino acids. Trimming at V came to 4 bases and at J to 4 bases, leaving 4 bases not matched to a gene. CDR3 protein: CASSTSTGYEQYV. Here the CDR3 DNA reads TGTGCCAGTAGTACCTCGACAGGGTACGAGCAGTACGTC.

V and J are TRBV7-9 and TRBJ1-1; unclear D gene. V lost 3 bases, J lost 2 bases, and 10 bases lay in between. The V gene's germline CDR1 is SEHNR and CDR2 FQNEAQ (reference sequence). The CDR3 length is 14 residues. The CDR3 DNA follows: TGTGCCAGCAGCTTCCAAACAGCTAACACTGAAGCTTTCTTT. This encodes CASSFQTANTEAFF. The full variable domain, its missing parts supplied by reference TRBV7-9 and TRBJ1-1, is DTGVSQNPRHKITKRGQNVTFRCDPISEHNRLYWYRQTLGQGPEFLTYFQNEAQLEKSRLLSDRFSAERPKGSFSTLEIQRTEQGDSAMYLCASSFQTANTEAFFGQGTRLTVV.

There are many counts of this clonotype. The rearrangement links TRBV7-7 to TRBJ2-5; the D is unclear. V gave up 0 bases and J gave up 2 bases, with 4 bases separating them. Germline V gene data show CDR1 as SSHAT and CDR2 as FNYEAQ (reference sequence). CDR3 length: 13 residues. The CDR3 here is CASSLAEQETQYF. The CDR3 DNA follows: TGTGCCAGCAGCTTAGCGGAGCAAGAGACCCAGTACTTC.

There are many counts of this clonotype. The chain employs TRBV10-3 and TRBJ2-7; possible D gene TRBD2, 6 bases. This CDR3 region has 14 residues. CDR1 and CDR2 from the germline V gene are ENHRY and SYGVKD. Between the trimmed V and J ends, which lost 10 bases and 1 base, there was a span of 17 bases. CDR3: CATRDSLTSYEQYV. The DNA of the CDR3 is TGTGCCACCAGGGACTCTCTCACTTCCTACGAGCAGTACGTC.

This clonotype was detected many times. The CDR3 here is CATSRDVTGIYEQFF. The CDR3 coding sequence is TGTGCCACCAGCAGAGATGTTACGGGCATCTATGAGCAGTTCTTC. The chain is built from TRBV15 and TRBJ2-1; D gene uncertain. Germline V gene lookup returns CDR1 LNHNV and CDR2 YYDKDF (reference sequence). The V end was cut by 0 bases, the J end by 8 bases, with 14 bases between. The CDR3 totals 15 residues.

The rearrangement links TRBV28 to TRBJ2-7; 8 nucleotides match TRBD1. Germline CDR1 reads MDHEN; CDR2 reads SYDVKM. V shed 5 bases, J shed 0 bases, and the junction held 9 bases outside the gene matches. This CDR3 comprises 16 residues. The CDR3 nucleotides read TGTGCCAGCAGTACTGATAGACAGGGGCTCTCCTACGAGCAGTACTTC. Protein product: CASSTDRQGLSYEQYF.

The CDR3 DNA follows: TGCAGCGGTAAGGAGGATACGCAGTATTTT. Its protein is CSGKEDTQYF. V gene TRBV29-1 combines with J gene TRBJ2-3; no definite D call. Germline CDR1 and CDR2: SQVTM and ANQGSEA. The CDR3 totals 10 residues. The ends were cut back, 7 bases at V and 6 bases at J, with 8 bases in the middle.

Many counts were recorded for this clonotype. The gene calls are TRBV18 and TRBJ2-1, with 7 nucleotides matching TRBD2. Germline V CDR1 and CDR2: KGHSH, LQKENI. The CDR3 extends over 15 amino acids. Trimming cost V 6 bases and J 5 bases; bases outside gene matches: 10. CDR3 nucleotides: TGTGCCAGCTCCCTCGGACTAGTCGTAGACAATGAGCAGTTCTTC. Residues: CASSLGLVVDNEQFF.

V and J are TRBV18 and TRBJ2-1; no clear D. The CDR3 has 17 residues. CDR1 is KGHSH and CDR2 is LQKENI in the germline V gene. V was pared by 1 base and J by 2 bases, with 15 bases between. The CDR3 DNA is TGTGCCAGCTCACCACTAACACCCGAGCTCCCCTACAATGAGCAGTTCTTC. Translated: CASSPLTPELPYNEQFF. Variable domain in full (rest from reference TRBV18 and TRBJ2-1): NAGVMQNPRHLVRRRGQEARLRCSPMKGHSHVYWYRQLPEEGLKFMVYLQKENIIDESGMPKERFSAEFPKEGPSILRIQQVVRGDSAAYFCASSPLTPELPYNEQFFGPGTRLTVL.

The rearrangement uses TRBV28 and TRBJ1-6; D unresolved. CDR1 is MDHEN and CDR2 is SYDVKM in the germline V gene. The CDR3 loop spans 15 amino acids. V gave up 5 bases and J gave up 8 bases, with 16 bases separating them. The CDR3 region has the DNA TGTGCCAGCAGTCCCGGCCCCTTCGGGGATTCACCCCTCCACTTT. This sequence encodes CASSPGPFGDSPLHF.

This clonotype was recorded at least ten times. The CDR3 DNA reads TGTGCCAGCAGCAATACGATCTTGGAGGCGGTAGGGGAAGAGACCCAGTACTTC. Encoded protein: CASSNTILEAVGEETQYF. The V call is TRBV11-1, the J call TRBJ2-5; D may match TRBD1 or TRBD2 (5 bases each). Between the trimmed V and J ends, which lost 5 bases and 3 bases, there was a span of 25 bases. CDR1 is SGHAT and CDR2 is FQDESV in the germline V gene (reference sequence). This CDR3 comprises 18 residues.

The sample holds a few counts of this clonotype. The chain combines TRBV4-1 with TRBJ2-7; no clear D. The CDR3 is 15 amino acids. Trimming removed 4 bases from V and 3 bases from J, with 16 bases in between. Germline V gene sequence: CDR1 MGHRA, CDR2 YSYEKL. CDR3 coding DNA: TGCGCCAGCAGCCTAGGTCCAAGCGCAGACTACGAGCAGTACTTC. Translated, it gives CASSLGPSADYEQYF.

This clonotype showed up many times. The chain carries TRBV29-1 and TRBJ1-1; D is unresolved. The CDR3 length is 12 residues. Germline values: CDR1 SQVTM, CDR2 ANQGSEA. The germline V and J ends were trimmed by 4 bases and 1 base, with 7 bases remaining between them. The CDR3 loop reads CSVGTGNTEAFF. The CDR3 DNA reads TGCAGCGTTGGGACGGGGAACACTGAAGCTTTCTTT.

This clonotype was observed at least ten times. The CDR3 nucleotides are TGTGCCAGCAGTGAACCTGGGGGAGAGACCCAGTACTTC. Translating gives CASSEPGGETQYF. The chain combines TRBV25-1 with TRBJ2-5; either TRBD1 or TRBD2 may fit D (5 bases each). With 2 bases removed from V and 4 bases from J, the gap between germline ends came to 8 bases. There are 13 residues in the CDR3. Germline CDR1 reads MGHDK; CDR2 reads SYGVNS.

This clonotype was observed at least ten times. V and J are TRBV2 and TRBJ2-7, with TRBD2 matching 13 bases. Germline trimming cut 0 bases from V and 5 bases from J; bases unmatched to any gene: 13. CDR1 and CDR2 (germline): SNHLY, FYNNEI. The CDR3 sequence is 19 residues long. CDR3 residues: CASSEARTGTSGVFDEQYF. The CDR3 region has the DNA TGTGCCAGCAGTGAAGCGAGAACCGGGACTAGCGGGGTTTTTGACGAGCAGTACTTC. Full variable domain (remainder filled in from reference TRBV2 and TRBJ2-7): EPEVTQTPSHQVTQMGQEVILRCVPISNHLYFYWYRQILGQKVEFLVSFYNNEISEKSEIFDDQFSVERPDGSNFTLKIRSTKLEDSAMYFCASSEARTGTSGVFDEQYFGPGTRLTVT.

DNA for the CDR3: TGTGCCAGCAGTTCCCGGACAGGGGGAAAACAAGAGACCCAGTACTTC. Protein product: CASSSRTGGKQETQYF. The chain joins TRBV27 to TRBJ2-5, with 10 bases aligning to TRBD1. The V and J ends lost 4 bases and 2 bases, in that order; junction bases with no gene match: 7. CDR3 length: 16 amino acids. Germline V gives CDR1 MNHEY, CDR2 SMNVEV (reference sequence).

There are many counts of this clonotype. J is TRBJ1-1 and V is TRBV4-1, with TRBD1 as a possible D gene (5 bases). This CDR3 has 15 residues. CDR1 and CDR2 from the germline V gene are MGHRA and YSYEKL. V was shortened by 4 bases and J by 4 bases, with 16 bases between the two germline ends. The CDR3 nucleotides are TGCGCCAGCAGCCGAAACGTCAGGGCGTCCACTGAAGCTTTCTTT. Its protein is CASSRNVRASTEAFF.